The present T cell receptor beta chain was sequenced within a study of cytomegalovirus exposure and HLA in healthy donors. About the study: Genetic ancestry analysis placed around four fifths of the 410 or so donors that were genotyped in the Caucasian-associated cluster.

This clone was recorded once. Use of 60 Vbeta and 13 Jbeta primers characterized the PCR. Repertoires were generated with immunoSEQ multiplex PCR, while TCRdb's copy carries only in-frame clones and drops some. This table holds under 100,000 clones, over 60% found once. This CDR3 contains 15 residues. Per germline, CDR1 MDHEN and CDR2 SYDVKM. Trimming took off 6 bases at V and 4 bases at J, with 16 bases between the two ends. Input material: PBMCs. This chain joins TRBV28 and TRBJ2-1; no firm D call. The TCR sequence derives from a man aged 40-49 years in good health and CMV-seronegative. Here the CDR3 reads CASRRGVALYNEQFF. CDR3 DNA sequence: TGTGCCAGCAGACGAGGCGTGGCGCTTTACAATGAGCAGTTCTTC.